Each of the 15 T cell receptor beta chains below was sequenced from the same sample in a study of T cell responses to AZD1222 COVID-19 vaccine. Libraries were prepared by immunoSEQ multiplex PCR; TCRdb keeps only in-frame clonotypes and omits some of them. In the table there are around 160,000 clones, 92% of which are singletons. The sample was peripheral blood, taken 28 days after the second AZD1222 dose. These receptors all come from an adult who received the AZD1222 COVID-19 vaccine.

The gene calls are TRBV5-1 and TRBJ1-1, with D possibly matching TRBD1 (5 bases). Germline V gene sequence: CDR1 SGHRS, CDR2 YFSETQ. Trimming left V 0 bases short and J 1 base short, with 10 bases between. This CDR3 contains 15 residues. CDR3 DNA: TGCGCCAGCAGCTTGGGGCTTGGGGGGAACACTGAAGCTTTCTTT. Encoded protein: CASSLGLGGNTEAFF.

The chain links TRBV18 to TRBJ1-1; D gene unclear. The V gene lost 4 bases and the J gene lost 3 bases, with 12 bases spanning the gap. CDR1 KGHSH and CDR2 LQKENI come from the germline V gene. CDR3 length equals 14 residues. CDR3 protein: CASSRRQEDTEAFF. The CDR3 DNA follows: TGTGCCAGCTCACGGCGTCAGGAGGACACTGAAGCTTTCTTT.

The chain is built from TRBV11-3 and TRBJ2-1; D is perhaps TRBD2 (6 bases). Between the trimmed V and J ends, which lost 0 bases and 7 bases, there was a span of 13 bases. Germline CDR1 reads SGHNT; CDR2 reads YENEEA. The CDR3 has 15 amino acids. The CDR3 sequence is CASSLEGGRDNEQFF. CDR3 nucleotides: TGTGCCAGCAGCTTAGAAGGTGGGCGGGATAATGAGCAGTTCTTC.

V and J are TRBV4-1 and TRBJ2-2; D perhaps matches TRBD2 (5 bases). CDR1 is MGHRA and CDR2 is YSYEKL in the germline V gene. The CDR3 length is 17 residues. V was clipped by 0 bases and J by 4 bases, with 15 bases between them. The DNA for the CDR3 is TGCGCCAGCAGCCAAGATGAGAATGGCGAGGGCACCGGGGAGCTGTTTTTT. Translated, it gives CASSQDENGEGTGELFF.

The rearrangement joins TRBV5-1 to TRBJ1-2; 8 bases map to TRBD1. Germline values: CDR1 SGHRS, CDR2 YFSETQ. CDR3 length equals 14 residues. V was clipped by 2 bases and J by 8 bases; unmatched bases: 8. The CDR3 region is CASSFRRGPEGYTF. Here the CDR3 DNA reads TGCGCCAGCAGCTTTCGCAGGGGGCCGGAGGGCTACACCTTC.

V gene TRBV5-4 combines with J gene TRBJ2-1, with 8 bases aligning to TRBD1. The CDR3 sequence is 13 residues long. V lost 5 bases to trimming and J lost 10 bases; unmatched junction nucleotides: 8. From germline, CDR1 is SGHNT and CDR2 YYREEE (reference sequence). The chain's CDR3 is CASSFGQGREQFF. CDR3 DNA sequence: TGTGCCAGCAGTTTTGGACAGGGACGGGAGCAGTTCTTC.

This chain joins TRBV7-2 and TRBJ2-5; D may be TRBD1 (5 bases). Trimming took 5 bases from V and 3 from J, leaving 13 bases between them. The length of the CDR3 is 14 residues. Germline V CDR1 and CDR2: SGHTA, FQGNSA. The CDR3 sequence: CASSTWTQEETQYF. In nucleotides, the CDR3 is TGTGCCAGCAGCACTTGGACACAGGAAGAGACCCAGTACTTC.

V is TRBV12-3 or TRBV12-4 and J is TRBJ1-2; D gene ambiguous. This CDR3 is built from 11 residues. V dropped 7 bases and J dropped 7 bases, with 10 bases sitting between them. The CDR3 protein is CASTQGGGYTF. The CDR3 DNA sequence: TGTGCCAGCACTCAAGGCGGTGGCTACACCTTC.

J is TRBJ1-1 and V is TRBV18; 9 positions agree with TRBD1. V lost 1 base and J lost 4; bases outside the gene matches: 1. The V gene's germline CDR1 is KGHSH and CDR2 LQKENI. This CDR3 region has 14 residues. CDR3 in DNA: TGTGCCAGCTCACCACAGACAGGGGGCACTGAAGCTTTCTTT. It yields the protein CASSPQTGGTEAFF.

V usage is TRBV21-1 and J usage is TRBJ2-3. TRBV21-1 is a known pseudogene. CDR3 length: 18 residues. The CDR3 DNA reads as TGTGCCAGCAGCATAGCGGGGGGCCATTCGAACCACACAGATACGCAGTATTTT. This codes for CASSIAGGHSNHTDTQYF.

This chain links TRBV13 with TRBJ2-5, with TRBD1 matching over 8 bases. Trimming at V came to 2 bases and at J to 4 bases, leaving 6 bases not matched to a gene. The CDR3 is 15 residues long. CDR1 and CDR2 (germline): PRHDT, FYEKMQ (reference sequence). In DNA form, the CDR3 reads TGTGCCAGCAGCTTACGGACAGGGCCCGCAGAGACCCAGTACTTC. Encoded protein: CASSLRTGPAETQYF.

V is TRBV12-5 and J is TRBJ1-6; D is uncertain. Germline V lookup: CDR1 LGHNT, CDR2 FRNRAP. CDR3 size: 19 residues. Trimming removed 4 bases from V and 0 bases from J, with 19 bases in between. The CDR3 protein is CASGWHPRGESSYNSPLHF. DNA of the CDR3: TGTGCTAGTGGTTGGCACCCCCGCGGGGAGAGCTCCTATAATTCACCCCTCCACTTT.

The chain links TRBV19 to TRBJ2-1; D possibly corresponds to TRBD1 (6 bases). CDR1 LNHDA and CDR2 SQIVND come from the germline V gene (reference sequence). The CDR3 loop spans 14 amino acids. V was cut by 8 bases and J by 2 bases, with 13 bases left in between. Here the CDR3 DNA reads TGTGCCAGTTCCCCGACAGGAACCTACAATGAGCAGTTCTTC. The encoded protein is CASSPTGTYNEQFF. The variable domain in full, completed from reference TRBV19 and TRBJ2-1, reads DGGITQSPKYLFRKEGQNVTLSCEQNLNHDAMYWYRQDPGQGLRLIYYSQIVNDFQKGDIAEGYSVSREKKESFPLTVTSAQKNPTAFYLCASSPTGTYNEQFFGPGTRLTVL.

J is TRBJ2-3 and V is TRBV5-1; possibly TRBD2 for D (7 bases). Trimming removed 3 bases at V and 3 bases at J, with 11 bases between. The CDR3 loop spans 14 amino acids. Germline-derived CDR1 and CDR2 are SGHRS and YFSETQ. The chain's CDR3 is CASSSGGATDTQYF. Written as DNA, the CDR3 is TGCGCCAGCAGCTCTGGGGGGGCAACAGATACGCAGTATTTT. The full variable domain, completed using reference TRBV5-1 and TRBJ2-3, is KAGVTQTPRYLIKTRGQQVTLSCSPISGHRSVSWYQQTPGQGLQFLFEYFSETQRNKGNFPGRFSGRQFSNSRSEMNVSTLELGDSALYLCASSSGGATDTQYFGPGTRLTVL.

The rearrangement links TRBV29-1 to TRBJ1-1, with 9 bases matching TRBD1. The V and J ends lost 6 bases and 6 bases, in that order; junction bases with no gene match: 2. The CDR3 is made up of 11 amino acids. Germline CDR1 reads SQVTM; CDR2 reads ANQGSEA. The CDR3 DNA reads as TGCAGCGTAACAGGGGGCTCTGAAGCTTTCTTT. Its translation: CSVTGGSEAFF.